This paragraph reports one T cell receptor beta chain. This entry comes from a study of shared clonotypes between healthy human individuals. The V and J ends lost 1 base and 5 bases, in that order; junction bases with no gene match: 1. The CDR3 sequence is 14 residues long. The germline CDR1 and CDR2 sequences are SGHNT and YYREEE (reference sequence). Donors comprised healthy HIV-negative adults lacking recent acute infections or vaccinations. The authors split each subset's genomic DNA evenly across several immunoSEQ plates. Sequencing of unsorted PBMC DNA was carried out using ten immunoSEQ deep assay plates. Sequencing used immunoSEQ multiplex PCR; TCRdb keeps in-frame clones, though not all of them. This table holds more than 450,000 clones, less than 85% found once.

The chain links TRBV5-4 to TRBJ2-2; 8 nucleotides match TRBD2. Material: PBMCs. The clonotype was recovered from a woman in her forties in good health. Some clones in this sample may be carry-over from other donors' samples. This chain's CDR3 is CASSLQRETGELFF. The CDR3 coding sequence is TGTGCCAGCAGCTTGCAGCGGGAGACCGGGGAGCTGTTTTTT.